The rows below give T cell receptor beta chains drawn from one sample of a study of control samples from healthy donors and cancer patients. Some clones are missing from TCRdb's copy, which holds only in-frame ones; the method was immunoSEQ multiplex PCR. This table holds about 150,000 clones, approximately 88% found once. The sample consisted of blood. These receptors originate from a man aged 25-45 years in good health. CDR3s include the opening cysteine and the closing phenylalanine or tryptophan. The D gene is left open where the match is weak. Part of the rows lack a size; the others show once, few, many or a class for expanded clones.

size | J | D | V | DNA | CDR3
. | TRBJ1-3 | . | TRBV29-1 | TGCAGCGTTGGGAACTCTGGAAACACCATATATTTT | CSVGNSGNTIYF
. | TRBJ2-2 | . | TRBV25-1 | TGTGCCAGCAGACCAACGAGGGGCAACACCGGGGAGCTGTTTTTT | CASRPTRGNTGELFF
. | TRBJ1-2 | . | TRBV21-1 | TGTGCCAGCAGCAAAGGGCGGATTTATGTTAACTATGGCTACACCTTC | CASSKGRIYVNYGYTF
. | TRBJ1-1 | TRBD1 | TRBV11-2 | TGTGCCAGCAGCGCGACAGGGTTTTTCGAAGCTTTCTTT | CASSATGFFEAFF
. | TRBJ2-7 | . | TRBV4-3 | TGCGCCAGCAGCCAAGAGGACAGTGCCACCTACGAGCAGTACTTC | CASSQEDSATYEQYF
. | TRBJ2-7 | . | TRBV21-1 | TGTGCCAGCGTGAGGTTGGACAGGGCCCCAGGTATGAGGTACTTC | CASVRLDRAPGMRYF
many | TRBJ1-1 | . | TRBV30 | TGTGCCTGGACAAGACCCCCGAACACTGAAGCTTTCTTT | CAWTRPPNTEAFF
once | TRBJ2-2 | . | TRBV5-1 | TGCGCCAGCAGCGTTCAGGGGCACACCGGGGAGCTGTTTTTT | CASSVQGHTGELFF
. | TRBJ1-4 | . | TRBV7-2 | TGTGCCAGCAGCTTAGCGATAGGGGGTCATGAAAAACTGTTTTTT | CASSLAIGGHEKLFF
. | TRBJ2-7 | . | TRBV27 | TGTGCCAGCAGGCTGGGTCGCTCCTACGAGCAGTACTTC | CASRLGRSYEQYF
. | TRBJ1-5 | . | TRBV7-2 | TGTGCCAGCAGCTTTCCCCCATGGATGGGTCAGCCCCAGCATTTT | CASSFPPWMGQPQHF
. | TRBJ2-7 | . | TRBV5-1 | TGCGCCAGCAGCTTGGTAGGCTCCTACGAGCAGTACTTC | CASSLVGSYEQYF
. | TRBJ2-7 | TRBD1 | TRBV27 | TGTGCCAGCAGAAAGGACAGGGCCTACGAGCAGTACTTC | CASRKDRAYEQYF
. | TRBJ2-1 | TRBD1 | TRBV5-8 | TGTGCCAGCAGCTTGGGGCAGGGGGTGTGGAGTGAGCAGTTCTTC | CASSLGQGVWSEQFF
. | TRBJ2-7 | . | TRBV27 | TGTGCCAGCAGTTCACGGCCAGGTCTAACCTACGAGCAGTACTTC | CASSSRPGLTYEQYF
. | TRBJ2-2 | TRBD1 | TRBV19 | TGTGCCAGTAGTACGGGAAGGACAGGGTGGAAGGCCGGGGAGCTGTTTTTT | CASSTGRTGWKAGELFF
. | TRBJ2-7 | TRBD1 | TRBV11-2 | TGTGCCAGCAGCCCCGGGACAGGGGGCCGGGGCGAGCAGTACTTC | CASSPGTGGRGEQYF
. | TRBJ2-1 | TRBD2 | TRBV24-1 | TGTGCCACCAGTGATATAAGGACTAGCGCTAGCTCCTACAATGAGCAGTTCTTC | CATSDIRTSASSYNEQFF
once | TRBJ1-2 | . | TRBV9 | TGTGCCAGCAGCCCTGACAGGCTTGACTACACCTTC | CASSPDRLDYTF
. | TRBJ1-2 | . | TRBV14 | TGTGCCAGCAGCCAAGGTCAGAAGCGGGGCAGGGGCTACACCTTC | CASSQGQKRGRGYTF
. | TRBJ2-1 | TRBD1 | TRBV20-1 | TGCAGTGCTAGTCAGGGGGCCTCCTACAATGAGCAGTTCTTC | CSASQGASYNEQFF
. | TRBJ1-1 | . | TRBV7-2 | TGTGCCAGCCTAGACACAGCCGGTATGAACACTGAAGCTTTCTTT | CASLDTAGMNTEAFF
. | TRBJ2-3 | TRBD1 | TRBV10-3 | TGTGCCATCAGTGAGTCGATGGGCAGGGGGCACACAGATACGCAGTATTTT | CAISESMGRGHTDTQYF
. | TRBJ1-2 | . | TRBV7-9 | TGTGCCAGCACCCTATTGTTAGTAAATGGCTACACCTTC | CASTLLLVNGYTF
. | TRBJ2-1 | . | TRBV15 | TGTGCCACCAGCATTTACTACATAGCAAACTACAATGAGCAGTTCTTC | CATSIYYIANYNEQFF
. | TRBJ2-2 | TRBD1 | TRBV6-6 | TGTGCCAGCAGTCCCTGGACAGGGACGAACACCGGGGAGCTGTTTTTT | CASSPWTGTNTGELFF
. | TRBJ1-1 | TRBD1 | TRBV6-2/TRBV6-3 | TGTGCCAGCAGTTTTGGGACAGGGGGCAACACTGAAGCTTTCTTT | CASSFGTGGNTEAFF
. | TRBJ1-2 | TRBD1 | TRBV27 | TGTGCCAGCAAGTTTAGAGCTGGGACAGAGAGCTATGGCTACACCTTC | CASKFRAGTESYGYTF
. | TRBJ1-5 | . | TRBV7-9 | TGTGCCAGCAGCTTATCAGCGGGACAACCGAATCAGCCCCAGCATTTT | CASSLSAGQPNQPQHF
. | TRBJ2-1 | . | TRBV6-2/TRBV6-3 | TGTGCCAGCAGTTACTCAGCTGATTTCAATGAGCAGTTCTTC | CASSYSADFNEQFF
. | TRBJ2-5 | TRBD2 | TRBV19 | TGTGCCAGTAGTAGTAGCGGGATTGAGACCCAGTACTTC | CASSSSGIETQYF
. | TRBJ2-2 | . | TRBV4-1 | TGCGCCAGCAGATGGGACTTCAGCACCGGGGAGCTGTTTTTT | CASRWDFSTGELFF
. | TRBJ2-2 | . | TRBV6-6 | TGTGCCAGCAGTGACAGAGTAAACACCGGGGAGCTGTTTTTT | CASSDRVNTGELFF
. | TRBJ2-2 | TRBD1 | TRBV3-1/TRBV3-2 | TGTGCCAGCAGCCTCGATGACAGGGGTCCCGGGGAGCTGTTTTTT | CASSLDDRGPGELFF
. | TRBJ2-7 | . | TRBV18 | TGTGCCAGCTCACCAACCGGGGATCGGAGCTCCTACGAGCAGTACTTC | CASSPTGDRSSYEQYF
. | TRBJ1-4 | . | TRBV7-9 | TGTGCCAGCAGCTTAGCCCAGGGCATGATTGAAAAACTGTTTTTT | CASSLAQGMIEKLFF
. | TRBJ1-1 | . | TRBV19 | TGTGCCAGTACCATGCGGGACGCTCGATTGAACACTGAAGCTTTCTTT | CASTMRDARLNTEAFF
. | TRBJ2-5 | . | TRBV13 | TGTGCCAGCAGCTCTCGGATTGAGACCCAGTACTTC | CASSSRIETQYF
. | TRBJ2-7 | TRBD1 | TRBV5-1 | TGCGCCAGCAGCCAGGGACAGGGGGTCCTCTCCGAGCAGTACTTC | CASSQGQGVLSEQYF
. | TRBJ1-1 | TRBD1 | TRBV7-2 | TGTGCCAGCAGCGTCCACAGGGGTTCCACTGAAGCTTTCTTT | CASSVHRGSTEAFF
. | TRBJ1-6 | . | TRBV9 | TGTGCCAGCAGCGTAGGGCAGTCCCCTTCGAATTCACCCCTCCACTTT | CASSVGQSPSNSPLHF